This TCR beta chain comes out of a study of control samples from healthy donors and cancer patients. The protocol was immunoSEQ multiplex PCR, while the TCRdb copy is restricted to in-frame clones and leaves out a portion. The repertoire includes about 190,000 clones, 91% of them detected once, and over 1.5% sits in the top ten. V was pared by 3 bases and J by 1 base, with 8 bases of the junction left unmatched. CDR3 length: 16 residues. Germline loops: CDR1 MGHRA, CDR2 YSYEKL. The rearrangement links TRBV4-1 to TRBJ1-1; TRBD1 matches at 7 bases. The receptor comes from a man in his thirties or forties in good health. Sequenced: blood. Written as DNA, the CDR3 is TGCGCCAGCAGCCACCCTCAAGGGGGCTGGAACACTGAAGCTTTCTTT. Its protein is CASSHPQGGWNTEAFF.